A selection of T cell receptor beta chains follows, all from one sample in a study of T cell repertoires in ileal Crohn's disease. The repertoire was sequenced with immunoSEQ multiplex PCR; TCRdb's copy has only in-frame clones and lacks some. Of around 2,000 clones listed, 55% to 65% are singletons. The sample consisted of ileal tissue. All receptors derive from an adult with Crohn's disease. Both conserved end residues are part of each CDR3. The D gene is left open where the match is weak.

>TRBJ2-7|TRBV10-1|NA
CASSEQYEQYF
>TRBJ1-2|TRBV11-2|NA
CASSPRGGVPTF
>TRBJ2-5|TRBV14|TRBD1
CASSQDRTTGEWTKETQYF
>TRBJ1-6|TRBV4-1|NA
CASSQAGGKNNSPLHF
>TRBJ1-2|TRBV30|NA
CACTIRRSLYGYTF
>TRBJ2-3|TRBV10-3|TRBD2
CAIRIQSEGGIIDTQYF
>TRBJ1-5|TRBV19|NA
CASTPRGGQNQPQHF
>TRBJ2-7|TRBV11-3|TRBD2
CASSSTSGRHHEQYF
>TRBJ2-1|TRBV10-2|TRBD2
CASGGTSGLYNEQFF
>TRBJ2-7|TRBV6-6|NA
CASSYSPGVEQYF
>TRBJ2-7|TRBV5-1|NA
CASSLDGTYEQYF
>TRBJ2-3|TRBV6-1|TRBD1
CASSESPGQGADTQYF
>TRBJ2-7|TRBV6-1|NA
CASRGSGTYEQYF
>TRBJ1-1|TRBV10-3|TRBD1
CAIGGDRAGVEAFF
>TRBJ1-4|TRBV30|NA
CAWSPKTETNEKLFF
>TRBJ2-1|TRBV10-3|TRBD2
CAISESQGGGSSYNEQFF
>TRBJ1-4|TRBV28|NA
CASSPRHSTEKLFF
>TRBJ2-5|TRBV11-2|TRBD2
CASSLQWTSGGRLETQYF
>TRBJ1-2|TRBV7-9|TRBD1
CASSSSGGASYGYTF
>TRBJ1-2|TRBV28|NA
CASTLAGRNYGYTF
>TRBJ1-1|TRBV30|NA
CAWSVGTNTEAFF
>TRBJ2-3|TRBV11-3|NA
CASSLFSGTGTDTQYF
>TRBJ1-1|TRBV11-2|NA
CASSPFQGKGTEAFF
>TRBJ2-3|TRBV10-3|TRBD2
CAIMGTSGGFDTQYF
>TRBJ2-7|TRBV2|TRBD1
CASSVAGGYEQYF
>TRBJ1-1|TRBV10-1|NA
CASSGDMVNTEAFF
>TRBJ2-5|TRBV7-2|TRBD1
CASSRQGSSQETQYF
>TRBJ2-2|TRBV5-1|TRBD2
CASRLAGVGTGELFF
>TRBJ2-5|TRBV5-1|TRBD2
CASSVTSGGAGETQYF
>TRBJ1-4|TRBV5-1|NA
CASSIIPTGGEKLFF
>TRBJ1-1|TRBV6-5|TRBD1
CASSTLTGLAFF
>TRBJ2-7|TRBV20-1|TRBD1
CSAQRTGTQYF
>TRBJ2-5|TRBV5-8|TRBD1
CASSWGTGKTQYF
>TRBJ2-7|TRBV7-8|TRBD1
CASSPGGTGAYEQYF
>TRBJ1-6|TRBV30|TRBD1
CAWSPDRTMGRSYNSPLHF
>TRBJ2-7|TRBV7-6|TRBD1
CASSSGDRGIDEQYF
>TRBJ2-5|TRBV5-4|TRBD2
CASSASGARRQETQYF
>TRBJ2-7|TRBV6-1|TRBD1
CASRGQGAYEQYF
>TRBJ1-5|TRBV5-6|TRBD1
CASSLAQGVNQPQHF
>TRBJ1-2|TRBV10-1|TRBD1
CASSDRQGSGYTF
>TRBJ1-2|TRBV7-9|TRBD1
CASSLTGGLNYTF
>TRBJ1-2|TRBV5-5|NA
CASSLGGTTNYGYTF
>TRBJ2-1|TRBV20-1|NA
CSARFYNEQFF